Detailed here is one T cell receptor beta chain. This clonotype was found many times. The antigen it recognizes is unknown. Base qualities are not provided; no much larger clone lies one nucleotide away. After removal of 6 bases from V and 2 bases from J, the junction retains 8 bases not matched to a gene. CDR1 and CDR2, looked up from the germline V gene, are SGHVS and FNYEAQ. Measured from the cysteine to the phenylalanine, the CDR3 is 15 residues long. The sequence is cut down to CDR3 DNA, 45 bases in frame from base 1. Library preparation was by 5' RACE. Data came from a NextSeq 500. To allow correction of PCR and sequencing errors, the TCR library protocol tagged every TCR cDNA molecule with a unique molecular identifier. In the authors' own workflow: TCR identification, UMI-based error correction and CDR3 extraction were performed with Decombinator tools. Expanded TCRs were defined as those above a frequency of 2 per 1,000, corresponding to the top 1% of the tumor frequency distribution. Renyi diversity was computed with the R vegan package after each repertoire had been subsampled 100 times to 5,000 TCRs. CDR3 similarity networks were built from amino acid triplet string-kernel similarity, with CDR3s being connected when pairwise similarity was above 0.82. TCRdb reworked the public reads: Q25 trimming with fastp, MiXCR clone assembly, productive beta chains retained. Entries are consolidated by CDR3 protein sequence, retaining the most common genes and DNA. The V and J calls and clone size come from TCRdb's table, not from the authors' own analysis. This sample gives tens of thousands of distinct CDR3 sequences in total; around 12% of them show up just once. The ten biggest clones cover more than 40% of the sample.

These data originate in a study of spatial heterogeneity in lung cancer (dated by TCRdb to between 2018 and 2021). Concerning the study at large: Beta-chain transcripts were consistently detected in greater numbers than alpha-chain transcripts, which likely reflects a higher abundance of beta-chain transcripts. In the raw uncorrected reads, each unique combination of TCR and UMI appeared more than ten times on average. In non-small cell lung cancer, the study quantitatively compared TCR alpha and beta repertoires across several tumor regions, matched nontumor lung, and blood. The study linked features of the TCR repertoire to counts of nonsynonymous mutations, which were determined by whole-exome sequencing of tumor tissue. At surgery, 200 to 250 tumor regions, almost 65 matched nontumor lung samples and 45 to 60 PBMC samples were TCR-sequenced for both alpha and beta chains. The investigation overall reported the following: Ubiquitous expanded tumor TCRs showed up in blood more often at tumor resection than at routine follow-up. Confirming at a functional level the hypothesis that regional TCRs recognize regional mutations was considered to require additional single-cell paired TCR alpha and beta sequencing.

In light of the paper, this sample's time point label describes: sample taken at primary tumor resection. The donors were fewer than 90 patients from the lung TRACERx cohort who had early-stage, untreated non-small cell lung cancer. Without any cell sorting, TCR sequencing was performed on whole RNA extracted either from tumor and nontumor lung tissue or from cryopreserved PBMC samples. A patient was chosen for TCR sequencing only when enough RNA was available from at least two tumor regions. This sequence was found in a male donor with early-stage non-small cell lung cancer. The specimen comprised PBMCs, sampled at surgery. Recombination connected TRBV7-6 to TRBJ2-3; TRBD1 agrees with 7 junctional bases. The CDR3 region: CASRPGQAATDTQYF. The bases are TGTGCCAGCAGACCCGGACAGGCGGCCACAGATACGCAGTATTTT. Where the CDR3 stops, the reference TRBV7-6 and TRBJ2-3 genes take over; the full variable domain is GAGVSQSPRYKVTKRGQDVALRCDPISGHVSLYWYRQALGQGPEFLTYFNYEAQQDKSGLPNDRFSAERPEGSISTLTIQRTEQRDSAMYRCASRPGQAATDTQYFGPGTRLTVL.